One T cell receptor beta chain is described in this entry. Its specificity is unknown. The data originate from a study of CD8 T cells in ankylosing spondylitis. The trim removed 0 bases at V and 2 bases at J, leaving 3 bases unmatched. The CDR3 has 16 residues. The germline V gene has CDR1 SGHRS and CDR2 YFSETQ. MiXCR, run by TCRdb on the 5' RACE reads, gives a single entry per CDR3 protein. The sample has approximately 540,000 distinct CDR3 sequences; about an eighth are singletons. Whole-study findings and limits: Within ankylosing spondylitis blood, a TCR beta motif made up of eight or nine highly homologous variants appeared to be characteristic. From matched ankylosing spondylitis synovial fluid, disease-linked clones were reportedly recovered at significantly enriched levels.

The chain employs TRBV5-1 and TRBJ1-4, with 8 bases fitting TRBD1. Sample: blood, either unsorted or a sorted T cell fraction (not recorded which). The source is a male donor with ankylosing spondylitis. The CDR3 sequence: CASSLVAGGTNEKLFF. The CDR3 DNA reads TGCGCCAGCAGCTTGGTGGCAGGGGGCACTAATGAAAAACTGTTTTTT.